The following is a T cell receptor (beta chain) sequence with its context. Its specificity is not known. The germline V gene has CDR1 SEHNR and CDR2 FQNEAQ (reference sequence). This CDR3 comprises 15 residues. With V trimmed by 3 bases and J by 4 bases, 7 bases remained unmatched. The record originates from a study of CD8+CD57+ T cells in acquired aplastic anemia. Study context: Sorted CD4+ and CD8+ cells gave an average of approximately 3 ug of DNA.

It was genomic DNA that served as the template for profiling TCR beta VDJ and CDR3. Each CDR3 protein is one row after TCRdb ran MiXCR on the reads. The sample comprises under 350,000 distinct CDR3 sequences, around 60% of which are singletons, and 6.5% to 10% rests with the top ten. Study conclusions and caveats: Patients and controls shared some 29 CD8+ CDR3 sequences, which appeared highly expressed in patients and within their immunodominant clones. No significant difference in CD8+ Simpson's diversity was found between patients and controls.

This sequence was found in a human donor with severe aplastic anemia or a healthy control (not recorded which). Material: sorted CD4+, CD8+, or CD8+CD57+ T cells (not recorded which) from PBMCs. The rearrangement joins TRBV7-9 to TRBJ2-3, with 7 bases lining up with TRBD1. DNA of the CDR3: TGTGCCAGCAGCTTGAGACAGGGCGGTGCAGATACGCAGTATTTT. Its protein product is CASSLRQGGADTQYF.